One sample yielded the 29 T cell receptor beta chains listed below, sequenced in a study of early T cells in non-severe SARS-CoV-2 infection. TCRdb ran MiXCR on the 5' RACE reads and lists one entry per CDR3 protein. The data hold more than 35,000 distinct CDR3 sequences, with roughly 5% observed a single time. Sequences were obtained from whole blood. Receptor source: an adult who was a healthcare worker with PCR-confirmed SARS-CoV-2 infection or an uninfected control (not recorded which).

This clonotype was recorded many times. The V call is TRBV30, the J call TRBJ2-3; 10 bases agree with TRBD2. Germline V gives CDR1 GTSNPN, CDR2 SVGIG (reference sequence). CDR3 length equals 14 residues. Trimming at V came to 2 bases and at J to 7 bases, leaving 6 bases not matched to a gene. CDR3 DNA sequence: TGTGCCTGGAGTCTAGCGGGAGAAAAGAATACGCAGTATTTT. Translated, it gives CAWSLAGEKNTQYF.

Ten or more counts support this clonotype. The genes are TRBV20-1 and TRBJ2-4; a weak D match, TRBD2 (6 bases). The CDR3 is 16 amino acids. V was trimmed by 3 bases and J by 0 bases, leaving 15 bases between them. Germline CDR1 DFQATT, CDR2 SNEGSKA (reference sequence). This CDR3 reads CSASGVTSRAKNIQYF. DNA for the CDR3: TGCAGTGCTAGCGGGGTTACTAGCAGAGCCAAAAACATTCAGTACTTC.

This clonotype has just a few counts. The chain has TRBV7-2 and TRBJ1-2; D perhaps matches TRBD1 (6 bases). This CDR3 comprises 15 residues. Trimming took off 5 bases at V and 4 bases at J, with 17 bases between the two ends. The germline V gene has CDR1 SGHTA and CDR2 FQGNSA. CDR3 region: CASSPHRGHPYGYTF. In DNA form, the CDR3 reads TGTGCCAGCAGCCCCCATAGGGGACACCCCTATGGCTACACCTTC.

This clonotype occurred many times. CDR3 loop: CAWSVNRGYGYTF. The CDR3 DNA reads as TGTGCCTGGAGTGTAAACAGGGGATATGGCTACACCTTC. The V gene is TRBV30, the J gene TRBJ1-2, with TRBD1 identical over 7 bases. Per germline, CDR1 GTSNPN and CDR2 SVGIG (reference sequence). The ends lost 0 bases at V and 5 bases at J; junction bases unmatched: 3. CDR3 length: 13 residues.

This clonotype has a count of ten or more. The chain joins TRBV15 to TRBJ1-5; D uncertain. Germline CDR1 and CDR2: LNHNV and YYDKDF (reference sequence). This CDR3 region has 14 residues. V was cut by 1 base and J by 7 bases, with 11 bases left in between. The CDR3 region has the DNA TGTGCCACCAGCAGAGGGGGAGCGGGGCAGCCCCAGCATTTT. This gives the protein CATSRGGAGQPQHF.

In this sample, this clonotype turned up many times. V and J are TRBV7-8 and TRBJ2-7; TRBD2 matches 9 bases. Trimming removed 3 bases from V and 4 bases from J; junction bases left unmatched: 4. The CDR3 has 14 amino acids. The germline V gene has CDR1 SGHVS and CDR2 FQNEAQ. The DNA of the CDR3 is TGTGCCAGCAGCTTGGGACTAGCAGATTACGAGCAGTACTTC. It specifies CASSLGLADYEQYF.

This clonotype was observed a few times. This chain connects TRBV11-3 to TRBJ2-2, with a possible D match to TRBD1 (6 bases). The CDR3 contains 15 residues. V was shortened by 5 bases and J by 5 bases, with 15 bases between the two germline ends. Germline CDR1 SGHNT, CDR2 YENEEA. The CDR3 nucleotides are TGTGCCAGCAGCCCGTCCAGGGGCCTAACCGGGGAGCTGTTTTTT. It yields the protein CASSPSRGLTGELFF.

The sample holds a few counts of this clonotype. The J gene is TRBJ2-2, the V gene TRBV6-6; D not resolved. The germline V gene has CDR1 MNHNY and CDR2 SVGAGI (reference sequence). V shed 7 bases and J shed 1 base, with 4 bases lying between them. The CDR3 extends over 12 amino acids. CDR3 sequence: CASKKNTGELFF. The CDR3 region has the DNA TGTGCCAGCAAAAAGAACACCGGGGAGCTGTTTTTT.

The genes are TRBV9 and TRBJ2-5, with D perhaps matching TRBD1 (6 bases). Germline CDR1 and CDR2: SGDLS and YYNGEE. The V and J ends lost 3 bases and 0 bases respectively, with 12 bases between them. The CDR3 has 15 amino acids. CDR3 sequence: CASSAIGQNQETQYF. CDR3 nucleotides: TGTGCCAGCAGCGCCATCGGACAGAACCAAGAGACCCAGTACTTC.

There are many counts of this clonotype. The chain employs TRBV4-2 and TRBJ2-2, with D hard to call. The CDR3 is 11 residues long. Germline assignment: CDR1 LGHNA and CDR2 YNFKEQ. Trimming took 6 bases from V and 7 from J, leaving 6 bases between them. The chain's CDR3 is CASRAVGELFF. The DNA for the CDR3 is TGTGCCAGCAGGGCTGTCGGGGAGCTGTTTTTT.

This clonotype was counted ten times or more. This sequence joins TRBV5-6 and TRBJ2-6; D remains unclear. Germline V gene sequence: CDR1 SGHDT, CDR2 YYEEEE. V was trimmed by 1 base and J by 1 base, leaving 6 bases between them. The CDR3 consists of 15 residues. The CDR3 protein is CASSLWGSGANVLTF. The CDR3 DNA reads as TGTGCCAGCAGCTTGTGGGGTTCTGGGGCCAACGTCCTGACTTTC.

This clonotype was observed at least ten times. The chain combines TRBV28 with TRBJ1-4; D may be TRBD1 (5 bases). Germline lookup yields CDR1 MDHEN and CDR2 SYDVKM. Trimming pared 9 bases from V and 6 bases from J, leaving 17 bases between. The CDR3 is 14 amino acids. CDR3 bases: TGTGCCAGTACTACCTCAGGGCAGCATGAAAAACTGTTTTTT. Residues: CASTTSGQHEKLFF. The full variable domain, its missing parts supplied by reference TRBV28 and TRBJ1-4, is DVKVTQSSRYLVKRTGEKVFLECVQDMDHENMFWYRQDPGLGLRLIYFSYDVKMKEKGDIPEGYSVSREKKERFSLILESASTNQTSMYLCASTTSGQHEKLFFGSGTQLSVL.

At least ten counts were recorded for this clonotype. The chain recombines TRBV19 with TRBJ1-4; 7 positions agree with TRBD1. CDR1 is LNHDA and CDR2 is SQIVND in the germline V gene (reference sequence). Trimming at V came to 5 bases and at J to 5 bases, leaving 11 bases not matched to a gene. The CDR3 extends over 16 amino acids. The CDR3 bases are TGTGCCAGTAGTCCCCGTCGGACAGGTTCAAATGAAAAACTGTTTTTT. Its protein product is CASSPRRTGSNEKLFF.

There are many counts of this clonotype. This chain joins TRBV9 and TRBJ1-1; D uncertain. V gave up 4 bases and J gave up 3 bases, with 13 bases separating them. The CDR3 spans 14 residues. The germline V gene has CDR1 SGDLS and CDR2 YYNGEE. The CDR3 bases are TGTGCCAGCAGCCCCGTTATCATCGACACTGAAGCTTTCTTT. Encoded protein: CASSPVIIDTEAFF.

This clonotype was seen at least ten times. This chain links TRBV29-1 with TRBJ2-1; 8 nucleotides match TRBD1. The CDR3 has 14 amino acids. V dropped 7 bases and J dropped 0; count of bases not matched to a gene: 5. Per the germline V gene, CDR1 is SQVTM and CDR2 is ANQGSEA. In DNA form, the CDR3 reads TGCAGCGCCGACGACAGGGGCTCCTACAATGAGCAGTTCTTC. Protein: CSADDRGSYNEQFF.

This clonotype was observed many times. The chain links TRBV20-1 to TRBJ2-7; 9 nucleotides align to TRBD2. Germline CDR1 DFQATT, CDR2 SNEGSKA (reference sequence). With V trimmed by 5 bases and J by 3 bases, 11 bases remained unmatched. The CDR3 loop spans 15 amino acids. This CDR3 reads CSAAHSGRLNYEQYF. DNA of the CDR3: TGCAGTGCTGCCCATAGCGGGAGATTAAACTACGAGCAGTACTTC.

This clonotype was counted ten times or more. The genes are TRBV28 and TRBJ1-2; D ambiguous. V lost 6 bases to trimming and J lost 6 bases, with 14 bases between them. The CDR3 contains 13 residues. Germline V gene lookup returns CDR1 MDHEN and CDR2 SYDVKM. In nucleotides, the CDR3 is TGTGCCAGCAGGACCGGGATAACTGATGGCTACACCTTC. It translates to CASRTGITDGYTF.

This clonotype has a count of ten or more. The chain joins TRBV12-3 or TRBV12-4 to TRBJ2-1; D perhaps matches TRBD2 (6 bases). CDR3 size: 13 residues. The V gene lost 1 base and the J gene lost 12 bases, with 13 bases spanning the gap. Written as DNA, the CDR3 is TGTGCCAGCAGTTTAGGGGGGGACCTCTCGCAGTTCTTC. Amino acid sequence: CASSLGGDLSQFF.

The chain links TRBV7-9 to TRBJ2-5; 7 nucleotides agree with TRBD1. CDR3 length equals 16 residues. Germline V gene lookup returns CDR1 SEHNR and CDR2 FQNEAQ (reference sequence). The trim removed 5 bases at V and 5 bases at J, leaving 14 bases unmatched. In DNA, the CDR3 is TGTGCCAGCAGCCCAATGGGAACAGGGGCGAGGGAGACCCAGTACTTC. This codes for CASSPMGTGARETQYF. Together with reference TRBV7-9 and TRBJ2-5, the CDR3 gives the full variable domain: DTGVSQNPRHKITKRGQNVTFRCDPISEHNRLYWYRQTLGQGPEFLTYFQNEAQLEKSRLLSDRFSAERPKGSFSTLEIQRTEQGDSAMYLCASSPMGTGARETQYFGPGTRLLVL.

There are many counts of this clonotype. The V and J genes are TRBV6-1 and TRBJ2-1; 11 positions agree with TRBD1. The V gene's germline CDR1 is MNHNS and CDR2 SASEGT. The CDR3 contains 15 residues. V trimming: 6 bases; J trimming: 2 bases; junction bases outside the gene matches: 3. CDR3 sequence: CASRGQGVAYNEQFF. The CDR3 DNA sequence: TGTGCCAGCAGGGGACAGGGGGTAGCCTACAATGAGCAGTTCTTC.

V gene TRBV2 combines with J gene TRBJ2-5; D gene ambiguous. Trimming left V 5 bases short and J 4 bases short, with 11 bases between. This CDR3 has 13 residues. CDR1 and CDR2 (germline): SNHLY, FYNNEI. The DNA of the CDR3 is TGTGCCAGCAGTTCCCTGGCCGGAGAGACCCAGTACTTC. Translated: CASSSLAGETQYF.

This clonotype was observed a few times. The CDR3 region is CASSLQAGEGYGYTF. Here the CDR3 DNA reads TGTGCCAGCAGTTTACAGGCAGGGGAAGGCTATGGCTACACCTTC. V usage is TRBV27 and J usage is TRBJ1-2, with D perhaps TRBD1 (6 bases). Germline loops: CDR1 MNHEY, CDR2 SMNVEV (reference sequence). This CDR3 contains 15 residues. Trimming stripped 2 bases from V and 4 bases from J, with 14 bases between.

This chain joins TRBV11-2 and TRBJ2-2; no clear D gene. CDR1 is SGHAT and CDR2 is FQNNGV in the germline V gene. V lost 0 bases to trimming and J lost 6 bases, with 8 bases between them. The CDR3 covers 14 residues. CDR3 region: CASSLDIAAGELFF. The CDR3 region has the DNA TGTGCCAGCAGCTTAGATATCGCCGCCGGGGAGCTGTTTTTT.

This clonotype was detected a few times. The chain employs TRBV27 and TRBJ1-5; the D gene is possibly TRBD1 (6 bases). The CDR3 is 15 residues long. Germline V gene lookup returns CDR1 MNHEY and CDR2 SMNVEV (reference sequence). The V end lost 6 bases, the J end lost 4 bases, and 16 bases lay between the germline ends. CDR3 DNA: TGTGCCAGCAGCCCACAGGGATTGGGGAATCAGCCCCAGCATTTT. Protein: CASSPQGLGNQPQHF.

This clonotype was recorded at least ten times. The genes are TRBV6-4 and TRBJ1-1; D remains ambiguous. V lost 1 base and J lost 0, with 3 bases in between. CDR3 length: 13 residues. Germline lookup yields CDR1 MRHNA and CDR2 SNTAGT. The CDR3 DNA sequence: TGTGCCAGCAGTGACTATGTGAACACTGAAGCTTTCTTT. It yields the protein CASSDYVNTEAFF.

This clonotype was counted between two and nine times. The rearrangement joins TRBV10-3 to TRBJ2-3; D is uncertain. Germline-derived CDR1 and CDR2 are ENHRY and SYGVKD. V was pared by 8 bases and J by 6 bases, with 12 bases between. The length of the CDR3 is 12 residues. The CDR3, as DNA: TGTGCCATCGGTCCCGCCGCGGATACGCAGTATTTT. It yields the protein CAIGPAADTQYF.

The gene calls are TRBV7-3 and TRBJ2-5; D is uncertain. Between the trimmed V and J ends, which lost 7 bases and 0 bases, there was a span of 12 bases. The germline gives CDR1 SGHTA, CDR2 FQGTGA. The CDR3 has 14 residues. The chain's CDR3 is CASKGGKYQETQYF. DNA of the CDR3: TGTGCCAGCAAGGGCGGAAAGTACCAAGAGACCCAGTACTTC.

This clonotype was detected ten times or more. The chain couples TRBV29-1 to TRBJ2-3, with D possibly TRBD1 on 5 matching bases. Looked up from germline, CDR1 is SQVTM and CDR2 is ANQGSEA. The V end was cut by 4 bases, the J end by 4 bases, with 9 bases between. This CDR3 contains 12 residues. The CDR3: CSVVKGSDTQYF. The CDR3 DNA sequence: TGCAGCGTTGTTAAGGGGTCAGATACGCAGTATTTT.

There are many counts of this clonotype. CDR3 sequence (DNA): TGTGCCAGCAGTTTGAGTCCGCACCGGGGCCGCCAGGGCAATGAGCAGTTCTTC. Protein sequence: CASSLSPHRGRQGNEQFF. V gene TRBV12-3 or TRBV12-4 combines with J gene TRBJ2-1, with D tentatively TRBD1 or TRBD2 (5 bases each). The CDR3 covers 18 residues. The V end was cut by 3 bases, the J end by 6 bases, with 24 bases between.